This paragraph reports one T cell receptor (beta chain). The record originates from a study of cytomegalovirus exposure and HLA in healthy donors. The PCR contained 60 Vbeta and 13 Jbeta primers. Here immunoSEQ multiplex PCR was the method, and the copy in TCRdb shows in-frame clones only, minus some. The sample carries roughly 120,000 clones, 55% to 75% recorded once. Looked up from germline, CDR1 is WNHNN and CDR2 is SYGVQD (reference sequence). Trimming took 6 bases from V and 1 from J; bases not matched to a gene: 9. The CDR3 extends over 16 amino acids. The chain has TRBV10-1 and TRBJ1-1; 9 positions match TRBD1. The sample comprised PBMCs. This TCR derives from a woman aged 40 to 55 in good health and CMV-seropositive. The CDR3 is CASSRDRAGGNTEAFF. The CDR3 nucleotides are TGCGCCAGCAGCCGGGACAGGGCCGGGGGGAACACTGAAGCTTTCTTT.